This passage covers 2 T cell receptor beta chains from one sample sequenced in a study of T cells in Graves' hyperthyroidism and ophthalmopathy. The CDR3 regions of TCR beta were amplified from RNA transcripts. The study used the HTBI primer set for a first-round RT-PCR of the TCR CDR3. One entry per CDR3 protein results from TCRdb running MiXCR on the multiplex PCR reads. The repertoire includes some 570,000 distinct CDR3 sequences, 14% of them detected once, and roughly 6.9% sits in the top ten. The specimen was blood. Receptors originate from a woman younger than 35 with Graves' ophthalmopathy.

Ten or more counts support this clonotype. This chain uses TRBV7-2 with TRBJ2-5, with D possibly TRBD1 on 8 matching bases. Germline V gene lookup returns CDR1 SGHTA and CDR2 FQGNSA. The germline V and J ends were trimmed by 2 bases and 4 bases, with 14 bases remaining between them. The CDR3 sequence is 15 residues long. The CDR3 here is CASSLFTGGGETQYF. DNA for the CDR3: TGTGCCAGCAGCTTATTCACAGGGGGGGGAGAGACCCAGTACTTC.

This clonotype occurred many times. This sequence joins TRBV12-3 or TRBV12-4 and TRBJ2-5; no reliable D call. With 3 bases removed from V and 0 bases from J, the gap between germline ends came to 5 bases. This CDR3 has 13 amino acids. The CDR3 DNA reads TGTGCCAGCAGTTTCAGTGACCAAGAGACCCAGTACTTC. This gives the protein CASSFSDQETQYF.